The TCR beta chain described here comes from a study of T cell responses to AZD1222 COVID-19 vaccine. Details on this clone: What it binds is unknown.

Germline CDR1 and CDR2: SGHNT and YYREEE (reference sequence). CDR3 size: 15 residues. The V and J ends lost 0 bases and 0 bases respectively, with 6 bases between them. Measured with immunoSEQ multiplex PCR; TCRdb has only the in-frame clones, and not every one. The sample consists of about 54,000 clones, 86% of them appearing once. Study-wide results and caveats: Dominant CD4 TCR responses targeted spike regions 160-218 and 743-854. Most donors were white British and more were female, and clonal diversity was possibly underestimated. Increases in Spike-specific TCR breadth and depth were seen after two AZD1222 doses.

The chain combines TRBV5-4 with TRBJ1-4, with D hard to call. The source was peripheral blood, collected 28 days after the second AZD1222 dose. The sequence derives from an adult who received the AZD1222 COVID-19 vaccine. CDR3 in amino acids: CASSLGRATNEKLFF. The CDR3 DNA reads as TGTGCCAGCAGCTTGGGCCGTGCAACTAATGAAAAACTGTTTTTT.